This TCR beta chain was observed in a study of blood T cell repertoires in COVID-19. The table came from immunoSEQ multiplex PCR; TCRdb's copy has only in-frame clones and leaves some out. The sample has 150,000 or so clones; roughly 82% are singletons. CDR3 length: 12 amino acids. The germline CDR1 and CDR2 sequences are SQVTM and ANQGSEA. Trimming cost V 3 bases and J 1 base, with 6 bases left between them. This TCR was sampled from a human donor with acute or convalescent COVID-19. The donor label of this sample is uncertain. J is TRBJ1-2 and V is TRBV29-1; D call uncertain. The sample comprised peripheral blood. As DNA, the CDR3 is TGCAGCGTTGATTCTAATAACTATGGCTACACCTTC. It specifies CSVDSNNYGYTF.